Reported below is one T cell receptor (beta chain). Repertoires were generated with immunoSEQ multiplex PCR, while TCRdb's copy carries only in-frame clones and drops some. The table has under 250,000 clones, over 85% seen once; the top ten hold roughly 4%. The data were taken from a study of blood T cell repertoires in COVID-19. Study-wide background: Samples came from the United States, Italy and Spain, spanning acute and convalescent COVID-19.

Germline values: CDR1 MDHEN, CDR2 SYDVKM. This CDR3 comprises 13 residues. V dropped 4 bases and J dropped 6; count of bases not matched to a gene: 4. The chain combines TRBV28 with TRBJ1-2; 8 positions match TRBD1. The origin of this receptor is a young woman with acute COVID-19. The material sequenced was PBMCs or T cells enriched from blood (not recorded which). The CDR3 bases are TGTGCCAGCAGTTCAGGGGGCGCGGATGGCTACACCTTC. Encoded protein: CASSSGGADGYTF.